The entry below gives a single T cell receptor beta chain sequence along with its context. Authors' methods: How many nucleated cells were present was estimated from reference gene primer amplification. Method: immunoSEQ multiplex PCR; TCRdb's copy keeps in-frame clones and lacks some. V, J and clone size derive from that table, while D and trimming were established from the DNA sequence. The sample lists fewer than 300,000 clones; roughly nine tenths were seen once. This sample is drawn from a study of blood T cell repertoires in COVID-19. Overall study context: Acute and convalescent COVID-19 specimens originated in the United States, Italy and Spain. Nucleic acid was either cDNA or gDNA, and it came from T cells, B-cell-depleted T cells, or PBMCs.

Germline V gene data show CDR1 as KGHSH and CDR2 as LQKENI. The CDR3 loop spans 15 amino acids. The V end lost 2 bases, the J end lost 7 bases, and 15 bases lay between the germline ends. Patients from Seattle were sampled longitudinally, starting during active infection. The specimen was peripheral blood. The genes are TRBV18 and TRBJ1-5; possibly TRBD1 for D (5 bases). This sequence originates from a young woman with COVID-19, enrolled during active disease. The CDR3 nucleotides read TGTGCCAGCTCACCAAATGTAAGGGGCGGACAGCCCCAGCATTTT. Protein sequence: CASSPNVRGGQPQHF.